This T cell receptor (beta chain) was recorded in a study of OX40 agonist ivuxolimab in advanced cancers. Autoimmune disease history or systemic immunosuppression meant exclusion. Peripheral blood came from all dose cohorts at three timepoints. Clones were sequenced by immunoSEQ multiplex PCR, and TCRdb holds only the in-frame ones, with some missing. Of 69,000 or so clones detected, around 86% appear once; the ten largest clones hold roughly 0.58%. V dropped 2 bases and J dropped 1 base, with 9 bases sitting between them. The CDR3 is 14 residues long. Per germline, CDR1 SGHRS and CDR2 YFSETQ. This TCR was sampled from an adult with an advanced solid tumor such as melanoma, head and neck, liver or kidney cancer. The chain has TRBV5-1 and TRBJ1-1, with D maybe TRBD1 (5 bases). The material sequenced was CD4+ or CD8+ T cells sorted from blood, taken in a trial of the OX40 agonist ivuxolimab. The CDR3 region has the DNA TGCGCCAGCAGCTTCAGGGTGGGGAACACTGAAGCTTTCTTT. Its translation is CASSFRVGNTEAFF.